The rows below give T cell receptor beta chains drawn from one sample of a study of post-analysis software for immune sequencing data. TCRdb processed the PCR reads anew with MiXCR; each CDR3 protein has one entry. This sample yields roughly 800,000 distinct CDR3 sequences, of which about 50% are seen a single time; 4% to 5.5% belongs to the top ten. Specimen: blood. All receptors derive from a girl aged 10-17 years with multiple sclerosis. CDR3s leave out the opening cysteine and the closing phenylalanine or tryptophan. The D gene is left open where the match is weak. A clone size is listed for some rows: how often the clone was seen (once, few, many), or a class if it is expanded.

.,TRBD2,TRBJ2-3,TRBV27,ASSFRLAGHESTDTQY
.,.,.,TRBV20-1,SAPTSVETQY
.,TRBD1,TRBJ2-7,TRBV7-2,ASSHHTGGVYEQY
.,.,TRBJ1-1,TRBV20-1,SARDPQGILNTEAF
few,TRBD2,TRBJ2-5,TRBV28,ASRDSGGAGETQY
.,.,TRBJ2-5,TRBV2,ASKQPSGTQY
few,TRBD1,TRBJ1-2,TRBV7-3,ASTQTPGGYYGYT
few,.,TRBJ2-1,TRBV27,ASSWRLLHNNEQF
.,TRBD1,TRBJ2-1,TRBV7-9,ASSHRDRGQGSEQF
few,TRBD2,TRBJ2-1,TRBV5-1,ASSTASGYNEQF
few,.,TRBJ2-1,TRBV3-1,ASSPRLGPTMEQF
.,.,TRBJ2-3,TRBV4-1,ASSQVGQGTSTDTQY
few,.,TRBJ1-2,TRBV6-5,ASSLVGEDGYT
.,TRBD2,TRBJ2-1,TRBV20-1,SARRSSGPYNEQF
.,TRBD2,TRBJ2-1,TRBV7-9,ASSRPGLAGGEQF
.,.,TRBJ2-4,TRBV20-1,SAPLEGVGNIQY
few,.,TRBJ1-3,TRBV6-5,ASMGAGSPGNTIY
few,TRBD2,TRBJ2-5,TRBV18,ASSAPGLAEETQY
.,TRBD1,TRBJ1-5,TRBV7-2,ASSRDRVNQPQH
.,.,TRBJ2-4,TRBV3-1,ASSQGRVRNIQY
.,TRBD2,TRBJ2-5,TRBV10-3,AISFTGTSEETQY
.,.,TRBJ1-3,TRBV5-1,ASSQAGSGNTIY
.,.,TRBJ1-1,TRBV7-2,ASSLDPLRRLNTEAF
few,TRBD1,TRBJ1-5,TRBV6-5,ASSSTTGGLQPQH
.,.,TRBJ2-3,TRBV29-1,SVEDRWRSSTDTQY
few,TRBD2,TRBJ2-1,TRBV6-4,ASSDSSGGGIGEQF
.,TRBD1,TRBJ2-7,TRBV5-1,ASSLEPGQSYEQY
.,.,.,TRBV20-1,SASSRVPQPETQY
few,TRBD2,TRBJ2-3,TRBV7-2,ASSLNPGLVTDTQY
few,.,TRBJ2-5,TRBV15,ATSRDRQGGKAQY
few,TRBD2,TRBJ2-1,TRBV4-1,ASSQERLAGYNEQF
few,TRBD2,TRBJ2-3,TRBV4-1,ASSQRLAGFTDTQY
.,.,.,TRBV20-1,SAREIQETQY
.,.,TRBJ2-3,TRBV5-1,ASSLGGIGDTQY
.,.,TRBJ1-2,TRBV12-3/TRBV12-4,ASSRAPHYGYT
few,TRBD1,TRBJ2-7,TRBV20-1,SAMSQGQGYEQY
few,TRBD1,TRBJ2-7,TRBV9,ASSVAGQGGAYEQY
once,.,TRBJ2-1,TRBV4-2,ASSQEGTTRNEQF
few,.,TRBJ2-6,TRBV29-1,SVFRQESSGANVLT
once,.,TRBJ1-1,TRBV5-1,ASSPLNRNTEAF
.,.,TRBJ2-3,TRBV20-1,SASFGGGDTQY
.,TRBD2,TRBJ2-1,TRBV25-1,ASSILAGGSYDEQF
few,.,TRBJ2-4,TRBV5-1,ASSLGTVKNIQY
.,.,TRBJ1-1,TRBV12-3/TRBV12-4,ASRDLGHMNTEAF
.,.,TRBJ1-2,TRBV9,ASSVGGLSPYGYT
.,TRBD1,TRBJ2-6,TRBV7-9,ASSSFGQVMSGANVLT
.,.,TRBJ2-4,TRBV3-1,ASTQWGGREQY
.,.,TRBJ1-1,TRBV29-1,SVEGSGSPMNTEAF
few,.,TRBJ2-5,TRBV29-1,SVERDGETQY
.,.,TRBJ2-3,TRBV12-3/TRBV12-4,ASRLEGDTQY
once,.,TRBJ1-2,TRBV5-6,ASSFGGVEYGYT
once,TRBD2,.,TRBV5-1,ASSGGLGLEQY
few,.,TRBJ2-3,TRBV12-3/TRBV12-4,ASSLFTEDAQY
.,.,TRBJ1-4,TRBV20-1,SARAPHGSNEKLF
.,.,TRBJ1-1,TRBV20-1,SASRVGDTEAF
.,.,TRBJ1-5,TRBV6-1,ASSEGTGYSNQPQH
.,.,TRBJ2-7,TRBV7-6,ASSATGFGLSYEQY